This T cell receptor (beta chain) was captured by sequencing in a study of shared clonotypes between healthy human individuals. The method was immunoSEQ multiplex PCR; TCRdb's version includes in-frame clones alone and lacks a portion of them. Here the sample spans fewer than 350,000 clones, roughly 87% being singletons. The CDR3 covers 16 residues. V was clipped by 0 bases and J by 4 bases, with 16 bases between them. The V gene's germline CDR1 is SGHRS and CDR2 YFSETQ. This chain joins TRBV5-1 and TRBJ1-2; the D gene is possibly TRBD1 (5 bases). The sample comprised memory CD8+ T cells sorted from blood. Noted subset: CD45RO+ cells pooled with CCR7-negative TemRA cells. The sequence was obtained from a man aged 18 to 29 in good health. The CDR3: CASSLAPAVGGYGYTF. The DNA of the CDR3 is TGCGCCAGCAGCTTGGCCCCCGCGGTCGGGGGCTATGGCTACACCTTC.